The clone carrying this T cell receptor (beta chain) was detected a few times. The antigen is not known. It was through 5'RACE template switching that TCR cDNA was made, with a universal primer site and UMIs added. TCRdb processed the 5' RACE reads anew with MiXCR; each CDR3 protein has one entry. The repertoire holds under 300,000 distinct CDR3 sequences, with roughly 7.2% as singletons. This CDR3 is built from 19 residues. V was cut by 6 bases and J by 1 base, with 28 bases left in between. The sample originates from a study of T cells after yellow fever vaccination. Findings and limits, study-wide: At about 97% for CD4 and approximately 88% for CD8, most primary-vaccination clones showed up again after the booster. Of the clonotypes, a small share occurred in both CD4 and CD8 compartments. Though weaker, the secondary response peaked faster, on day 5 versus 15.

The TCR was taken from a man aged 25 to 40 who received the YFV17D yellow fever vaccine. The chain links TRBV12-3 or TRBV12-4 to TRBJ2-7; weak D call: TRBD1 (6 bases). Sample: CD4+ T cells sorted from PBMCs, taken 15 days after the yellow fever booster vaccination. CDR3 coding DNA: TGTGCCAGCAGGCCCCGAATGCCTTTCCGGGACACGAATTCCTACGAGCAGTACTTC. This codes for CASRPRMPFRDTNSYEQYF.